This T cell receptor (beta chain) stems from a study of T cell responses to AZD1222 COVID-19 vaccine. Details on this clone: Antigen unknown.

Using immunoSEQ multiplex PCR, the repertoire was profiled, and TCRdb retains in-frame clones only, with some absent. Of about 96,000 clones listed, approximately 87% are singletons. Whole-study results and caveats: The donor cohort was predominantly white British with a female majority, and clonal diversity may have been underestimated.

The CDR3 loop spans 14 amino acids. Germline CDR1 and CDR2: SNHLY and FYNNEI. Trimming took 6 bases from V and 8 from J, leaving 14 bases between them. The source was peripheral blood, collected on day 0 of AZD1222 vaccination. This receptor was identified in an adult in good health. The rearrangement joins TRBV2 to TRBJ1-6, with TRBD1 as a possible D gene (5 bases). CDR3 DNA: TGTGCCAGCAGACCCGGGACGTCCGATTCACCCCTCCACTTT. Its translation: CASRPGTSDSPLHF.